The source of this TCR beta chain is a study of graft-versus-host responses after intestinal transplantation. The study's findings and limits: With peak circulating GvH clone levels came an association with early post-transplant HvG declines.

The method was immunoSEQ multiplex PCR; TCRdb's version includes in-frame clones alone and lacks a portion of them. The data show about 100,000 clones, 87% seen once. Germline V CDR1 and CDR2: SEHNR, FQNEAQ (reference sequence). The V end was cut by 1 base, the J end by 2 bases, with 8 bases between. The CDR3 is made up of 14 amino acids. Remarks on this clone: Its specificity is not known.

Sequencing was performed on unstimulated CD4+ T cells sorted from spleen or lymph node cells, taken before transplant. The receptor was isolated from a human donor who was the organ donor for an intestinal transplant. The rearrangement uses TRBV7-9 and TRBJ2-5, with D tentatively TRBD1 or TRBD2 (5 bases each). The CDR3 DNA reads TGTGCCAGCAGCTTAGGTGGGGGTCAAGAGACCCAGTACTTC. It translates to CASSLGGGQETQYF.